This T cell receptor (beta chain) stems from a study of T-cell reconstitution after alpha-beta-depleted transplantation in children. The ends were cut back, 1 base at V and 0 bases at J, with 13 bases in the middle. CDR1 and CDR2 (germline): SGHVS, FQNEAQ. CDR3 length: 18 amino acids. Preparation of the TCRbeta library involved a method that used unique molecular identifiers. Using its own MiXCR run on the PCR reads, TCRdb lists one record per CDR3 protein. The sample lists just over 950,000 distinct CDR3 sequences, roughly 29% occurring once. In this sample, this clonotype turned up a few times. This clonotype originated in a boy under three years old who had a stem cell transplant for SCID, so the T cells may come from the graft donor. V gene TRBV7-8 combines with J gene TRBJ2-6; D is perhaps TRBD1 (5 bases). The source was PBMCs, mostly from graft donor cells, collected 360 days after TCRalphabeta/CD19-depleted stem cell transplant. CDR3 protein: CASSLVPGPSSGANVLTF. CDR3 bases: TGTGCCAGCAGCTTAGTGCCAGGGCCGAGCTCTGGGGCCAACGTCCTGACTTTC. The full variable domain, rest sourced from reference TRBV7-8 and TRBJ2-6, is GAGVSQSPRYKVAKRGQDVALRCDPISGHVSLFWYQQALGQGPEFLTYFQNEAQLDKSGLPSDRFFAERPEGSVSTLKIQRTQQEDSAVYLCASSLVPGPSSGANVLTFGAGSRLTVL.